This passage covers 21 T cell receptor beta chains from one sample sequenced in a study of tumor-infiltrating lymphocytes in primary liver carcinoma (dated by TCRdb to about 2017). Without any cell sorting, total RNA and DNA were co-extracted from roughly 18-30 mg of bulk tissue using the AllPrep DNA/RNA mini kit. Sequencing was performed on an Illumina HiSeq 2500. TCRbeta-specific cDNA was reverse-transcribed from roughly 500 ng total RNA using a constant-region primer and ProtoScript II reverse transcriptase. The TCRbeta libraries were prepared through three rounds of nested multiplex PCR following a slightly modified ARM-PCR procedure. Multiplex TRBV1-TRBV30 forward primers and a Cbeta reverse primer were used in the first two PCR rounds, each of which was run for around 10 cycles. The public sequencing data were trimmed at Q25 with fastp and processed into clonotypes with MiXCR by TCRdb, which kept only in-frame beta chains. A single entry per CDR3 protein holds the most common genes and DNA from its merged rows. A total of 90,000 to 150,000 distinct CDR3 sequences appear in this sample, roughly 70% of them only once. The top ten clonotypes cover roughly 7.3% of the sample.

Sequences were obtained from tumor-adjacent normal liver tissue. The source of these receptors is a woman aged 55-69 years with primary liver carcinoma and hepatitis B virus infection.

The genes are TRBV28 and TRBJ2-3, with 10 bases aligning to TRBD2. The germline CDR1 and CDR2 sequences are MDHEN and SYDVKM. The CDR3 loop spans 17 amino acids. V lost 7 bases to trimming and J lost 2 bases; unmatched junction nucleotides: 12. CDR3 protein: CASNPSWTSGLTDTQYF. The CDR3 region has the DNA TGTGCCAGCAATCCCTCCTGGACTAGCGGTCTCACAGATACGCAGTATTTT.

Points on this clonotype: A much larger clone lies a single base off, so this may be a read error. CDR3 in amino acids: CASSQTPGRGKETQYF. The CDR3 nucleotides are TGTGCCAGCAGCCAAACTCCTGGCAGGGGGAAAGAGACCCAGTACTTC. The chain employs TRBV11-2 and TRBJ2-5; 7 bases are a match to TRBD1. Trimming at V came to 5 bases and at J to 3 bases, leaving 12 bases not matched to a gene. There are 16 residues in the CDR3. Germline V gives CDR1 SGHAT, CDR2 FQNNGV.

Points on this clonotype: An end of the junction does not agree with germline; a read error may underlie this. This rearrangement joins TRBV12-3 or TRBV12-4 to TRBJ1-2, with D unresolved. The CDR3 runs to 15 residues. CDR3: CASSFRTIGVTGYTF. In DNA, the CDR3 is TGTGCAAGCAGTTTTCGGACGATTGGAGTGACGGGCTACACCTTC.

The gene calls are TRBV9 and TRBJ2-1; D is unclear. CDR3 length equals 16 residues. The V end lost 2 bases, the J end lost 0 bases, and 12 bases lay between the germline ends. Germline CDR1 is SGDLS and CDR2 is YYNGEE. CDR3 amino acids: CASSVGSQHSYNEQFF. CDR3 DNA: TGTGCCAGCAGCGTTGGGTCCCAGCACTCCTACAATGAGCAGTTCTTC.

Details on this clonotype: One junction end disagrees with the germline gene, perhaps due to a read error. The chain links TRBV29-1 to TRBJ1-1, with 7 bases matching TRBD1. CDR3 length: 13 residues. Germline loops: CDR1 SQVTM, CDR2 ANQGSEA. CDR3 sequence reads: CSVLAGGDTEDFF. The CDR3, as DNA: TGCAGCGTGCTGGCAGGGGGTGACACTGAAGATTTCTTT.

This clonotype has at least ten counts. The V call is TRBV7-9, the J call TRBJ2-3, with 10 bases fitting TRBD2. The germline CDR1 and CDR2 sequences are SEHNR and FQNEAQ (reference sequence). This CDR3 is built from 18 residues. The trim removed 2 bases at V and 1 base at J, leaving 9 bases unmatched. CDR3 sequence reads: CASSLRLGLAGGTDTQYF. The DNA for the CDR3 is TGTGCCAGCAGCTTAAGATTGGGGCTAGCGGGAGGCACAGATACGCAGTATTTT.

This clonotype was recorded only once. This clone may be a read error of a much larger clone one base away. Since no conserved phenylalanine or tryptophan closes the CDR3, a read error is the likely cause. The chain links TRBV30 to TRBJ1-1; D remains ambiguous. CDR1 GTSNPN and CDR2 SVGIG come from the germline V gene (reference sequence). Trimming cost V 5 bases and J 4 bases, with 8 bases left between them. This CDR3 is built from 11 residues. The CDR3 nucleotides read TGTGCCTGGGGCACCAGCACTGAAGCTTTCTAT. Its translation is CAWGTSTEAFY.

The rearrangement links TRBV29-1 to TRBJ2-1; D remains ambiguous. Germline assignment: CDR1 SQVTM and CDR2 ANQGSEA. This CDR3 spans 12 amino acids. CDR3 loop: CSAVPAYNEQFF. DNA of the CDR3: TGCAGTGCTGTGCCGGCCTACAATGAGCAGTTCTTC.

This clonotype was picked up many times. The genes are TRBV28 and TRBJ1-5, with TRBD1 matching over 10 bases. V gave up 3 bases and J gave up 6 bases; unmatched junction bases: 5. Germline CDR1 MDHEN, CDR2 SYDVKM. The length of the CDR3 is 15 residues. The CDR3 DNA sequence: TGTGCCAGCAGTTTGGGACAGGGGTATCGTCAGCCCCAGCATTTT. This gives the protein CASSLGQGYRQPQHF.

The chain couples TRBV14 to TRBJ2-4, with a tentative D call TRBD1 (5 bases). The CDR3 runs to 16 residues. Trimming cost V 6 bases and J 0 bases, with 15 bases left between them. Germline V CDR1 and CDR2: SGHDN, FVKESK. As DNA, the CDR3 is TGTGCCAGCAGTCACAGTACAGGAGTAGCCAAAAACATTCAGTACTTC. This encodes CASSHSTGVAKNIQYF.

In regard to this clonotype: A junction boundary mismatches the germline segment, possibly from a read error. The V and J genes are TRBV29-1 and TRBJ1-2; tentatively, D is TRBD1 (6 bases). Germline lookup yields CDR1 SQVTM and CDR2 ANQGSEA. This CDR3 has 13 residues. CDR3 coding DNA: TGCAGCATTGAAGAGGGGGAGTGTAATGGCTACACCTTC. This encodes CSIEEGECNGYTF. Full variable domain (outside the CDR3, taken from reference TRBV29-1 and TRBJ1-2): SAVISQKPSRDICQRGTSLTIQCQVDSQVTMMFWYRQQPGQSLTLIATANQGSEATYESGFVIDKFPISRPNLTFSTLTVSNMSPEDSSIYLCSIEEGECNGYTFGSGTRLTVV.

Concerning this clonotype itself: This may come from a read error, since a much larger clone is one base off. Here the CDR3 DNA reads TGTGCCAGCAGTTTCGGGGATTTCCATGGCTACACCTTC. Its translation is CASSFGDFHGYTF. The chain carries TRBV28 and TRBJ1-2; D is unresolved. From germline, CDR1 is MDHEN and CDR2 SYDVKM. Deletions cut 3 bases from V and 6 bases from J, with 11 bases between. CDR3 length equals 13 residues.

V and J are TRBV11-2 and TRBJ1-1; no firm D call. From germline, CDR1 is SGHAT and CDR2 FQNNGV. The CDR3 is 14 amino acids. V lost 3 bases, J lost 5 bases, and 13 bases lay in between. The CDR3 sequence is CASSLSGEDTEAFF. The CDR3, as DNA: TGTGCCAGCAGCTTGAGCGGGGAGGATACTGAAGCTTTCTTT.

About this clonotype: A read error may be the cause here, since a much bigger clone is one base away. The gene calls are TRBV30 and TRBJ1-5, with D possibly being TRBD1 (5 bases). Germline V CDR1 and CDR2: GTSNPN, SVGIG (reference sequence). The CDR3 totals 13 residues. The DNA for the CDR3 is TGTGCCTGGAGTGTCCAGGGCAATGAGCCCCAGCATTTT. Amino acids: CAWSVQGNEPQHF.

This clonotype was seen many times. The chain uses TRBV10-1 and TRBJ2-2, with D possibly matching TRBD2 (5 bases). Trimming pared 0 bases from V and 0 bases from J, leaving 5 bases between. The CDR3 contains 15 residues. Germline V gene data show CDR1 as WNHNN and CDR2 as SYGVQD (reference sequence). The CDR3 DNA is TGCGCCAGCAGTGAGTCTAGCGCGAACACCGGGGAGCTGTTTTTT. Amino acids: CASSESSANTGELFF.

This clonotype came up once. The conserved phenylalanine or tryptophan is not found at the CDR3 terminus, so this likely reflects a read error. This chain uses TRBV28 with TRBJ2-5, with TRBD2 identical over 8 bases. After removal of 7 bases from V and 5 bases from J, the junction contained 9 bases not matched to a gene. The CDR3 runs 14 residues. Germline V gene sequence: CDR1 MDHEN, CDR2 SYDVKM. CDR3 nucleotide sequence: TGTGCCAGCACCGCTAACGGGAGGGCTGAGACCCAGTACTCC. This gives the protein CASTANGRAETQYS.

On this clonotype itself: Compared with germline, one end of the junction differs, possibly owing to a read error. The J gene is TRBJ2-2, the V gene TRBV29-1; unclear D gene. Germline V lookup: CDR1 SQVTM, CDR2 ANQGSEA. The CDR3 covers 14 residues. The CDR3 here is CRVGPSCTTGELFF. CDR3 DNA: TGCCGCGTTGGCCCCTCCTGCACGACCGGGGAGCTGTTTTTT.

About this clonotype: One end of the junction is discordant with germline, which a read error may explain. CDR3 amino acids: CASSTRDRGNTRTGTDSQYF. CDR3 coding DNA: TGTGCCAGTAGTACACGGGACAGGGGGAACACACGTACCGGCACAGATTCGCAGTATTTT. V gene TRBV19 combines with J gene TRBJ2-3; TRBD1 matches 11 bases. Germline-derived CDR1 and CDR2 are LNHDA and SQIVND (reference sequence). The CDR3 extends over 20 amino acids.

The chain carries TRBV5-4 and TRBJ2-5, with D perhaps TRBD2 (5 bases). V lost 1 base, J lost 4 bases, and 17 bases lay in between. The V gene's germline CDR1 is SGHNT and CDR2 YYREEE (reference sequence). The CDR3 runs to 16 residues. The CDR3 DNA reads as TGTGCCAGCAGCTTGCCCCGGGGATGGAAGACAGAGACCCAGTACTTC. Its translation: CASSLPRGWKTETQYF.

The gene calls are TRBV12-3 or TRBV12-4 and TRBJ2-1, with 12 bases aligning to TRBD2. V lost 5 bases, J lost 1 base, and 9 bases stayed unmatched. The CDR3 runs to 18 residues. CDR3 coding DNA: TGTGCCAGCAGTCACGGACTAGCGGGGTCAAGTTCCTACAATGAGCAGTTCTTC. This translates into CASSHGLAGSSSYNEQFF.

In its sample, this clonotype was seen a few times. A much larger clone lies one base from this, so it may be a read error. This sequence joins TRBV30 and TRBJ2-1; D is uncertain. The V gene's germline CDR1 is GTSNPN and CDR2 SVGIG (reference sequence). The CDR3 consists of 16 residues. The CDR3 spells CAWSLSRLPEYSEQFF. CDR3 bases: TGTGCCTGGAGCCTATCGCGACTTCCCGAGTACAGTGAGCAGTTCTTC.